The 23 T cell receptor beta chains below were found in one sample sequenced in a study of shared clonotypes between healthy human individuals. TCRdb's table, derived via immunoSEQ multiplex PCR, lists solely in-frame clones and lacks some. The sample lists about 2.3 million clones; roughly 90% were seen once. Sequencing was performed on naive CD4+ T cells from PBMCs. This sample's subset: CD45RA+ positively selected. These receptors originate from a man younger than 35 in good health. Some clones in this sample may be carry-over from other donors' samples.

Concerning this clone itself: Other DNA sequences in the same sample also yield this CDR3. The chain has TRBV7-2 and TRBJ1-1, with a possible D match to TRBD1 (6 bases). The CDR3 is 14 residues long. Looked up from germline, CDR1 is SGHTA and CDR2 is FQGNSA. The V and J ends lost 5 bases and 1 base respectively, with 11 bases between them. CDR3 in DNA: TGTGCCAGCAGCCCCACCAGGGGGAACACTGAAGCTTTCTTT. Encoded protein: CASSPTRGNTEAFF.

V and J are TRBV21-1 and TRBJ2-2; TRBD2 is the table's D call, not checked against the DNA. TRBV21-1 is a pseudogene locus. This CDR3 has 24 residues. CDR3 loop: CASSNLGREETEWEPTPNTGELFF. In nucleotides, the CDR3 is TGTGCCAGCAGCAACCTGGGCAGGGAGGAAACAGAATGGGAACCTACGCCGAACACCGGGGAGCTGTTTTTT.

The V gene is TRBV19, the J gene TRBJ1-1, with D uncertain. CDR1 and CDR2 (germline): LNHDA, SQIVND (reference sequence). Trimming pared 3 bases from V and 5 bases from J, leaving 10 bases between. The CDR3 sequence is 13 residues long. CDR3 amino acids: CASSIKGLTEAFF. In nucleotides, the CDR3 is TGTGCCAGTAGTATTAAGGGCTTAACTGAAGCTTTCTTT.

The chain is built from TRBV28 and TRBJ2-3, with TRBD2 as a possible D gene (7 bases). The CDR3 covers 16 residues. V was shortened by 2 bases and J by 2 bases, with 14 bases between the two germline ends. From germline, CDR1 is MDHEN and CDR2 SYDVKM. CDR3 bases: TGTGCCAGCAGTTTAGATAGGGGGGGGTACACAGATACGCAGTATTTT. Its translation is CASSLDRGGYTDTQYF. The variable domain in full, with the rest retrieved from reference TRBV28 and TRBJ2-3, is DVKVTQSSRYLVKRTGEKVFLECVQDMDHENMFWYRQDPGLGLRLIYFSYDVKMKEKGDIPEGYSVSREKKERFSLILESASTNQTSMYLCASSLDRGGYTDTQYFGPGTRLTVL.

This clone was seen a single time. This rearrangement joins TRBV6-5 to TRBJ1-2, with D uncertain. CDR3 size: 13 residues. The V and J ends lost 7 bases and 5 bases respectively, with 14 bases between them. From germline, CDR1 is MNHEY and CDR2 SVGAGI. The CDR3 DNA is TGTGCCAGCAAGGGTCTGGGCCCATATGGCTACACCTTC. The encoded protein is CASKGLGPYGYTF.

In nucleotides, the CDR3 is TGTGCCAGCAGTCCAACCCCGGGGAGGAACACTGAAGCTTTCTTT. Translation gives CASSPTPGRNTEAFF. The V call is TRBV27, the J call TRBJ1-1; no clear D. The germline V gene has CDR1 MNHEY and CDR2 SMNVEV (reference sequence). Trimming shortened V by 5 bases and J by 1 base, and 14 bases separated the two germline ends. The CDR3 consists of 15 residues.

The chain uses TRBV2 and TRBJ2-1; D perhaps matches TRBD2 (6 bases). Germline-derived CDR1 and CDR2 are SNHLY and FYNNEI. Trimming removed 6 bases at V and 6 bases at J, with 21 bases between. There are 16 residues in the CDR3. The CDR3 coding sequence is TGTGCCAGCAGCCTCGGGGGTACTGAGTTTCGCAATGAGCAGTTCTTC. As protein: CASSLGGTEFRNEQFF.

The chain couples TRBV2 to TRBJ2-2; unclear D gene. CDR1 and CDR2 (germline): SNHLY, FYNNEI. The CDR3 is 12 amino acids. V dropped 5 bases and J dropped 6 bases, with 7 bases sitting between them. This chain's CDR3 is CASSNYAGELFF. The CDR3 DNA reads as TGTGCCAGCAGTAATTACGCCGGGGAGCTGTTTTTT.

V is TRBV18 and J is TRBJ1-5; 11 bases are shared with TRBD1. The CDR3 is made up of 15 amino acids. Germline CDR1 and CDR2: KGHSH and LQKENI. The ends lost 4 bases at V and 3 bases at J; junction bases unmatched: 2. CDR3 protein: CASSQGQGDNQPQHF. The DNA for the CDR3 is TGTGCCAGCTCACAGGGACAGGGGGACAATCAGCCCCAGCATTTT.

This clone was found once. Here the CDR3 DNA reads TGTGCCAGCAGCGTAGGGGGGGAAACGACTGAAGCTTTCTTT. Translated: CASSVGGETTEAFF. V and J are TRBV9 and TRBJ1-1; maybe TRBD1 (5 bases). The germline gives CDR1 SGDLS, CDR2 YYNGEE. Trimming took 0 bases from V and 5 from J, leaving 11 bases between them. The CDR3 runs 14 residues.

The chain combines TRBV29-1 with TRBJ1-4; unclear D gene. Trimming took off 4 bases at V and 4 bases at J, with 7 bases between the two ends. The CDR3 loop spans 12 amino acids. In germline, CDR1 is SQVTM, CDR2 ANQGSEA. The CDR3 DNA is TGCAGCGTTGCCGGGGTTAATGAAAAACTGTTTTTT. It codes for CSVAGVNEKLFF.

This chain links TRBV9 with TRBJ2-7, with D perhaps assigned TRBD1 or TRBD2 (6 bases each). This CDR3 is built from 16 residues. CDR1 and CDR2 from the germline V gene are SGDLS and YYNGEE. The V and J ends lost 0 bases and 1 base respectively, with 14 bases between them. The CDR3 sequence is CASSVAEGGSSYEQYF. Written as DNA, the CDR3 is TGTGCCAGCAGCGTAGCTGAAGGGGGGTCATCCTACGAGCAGTACTTC.

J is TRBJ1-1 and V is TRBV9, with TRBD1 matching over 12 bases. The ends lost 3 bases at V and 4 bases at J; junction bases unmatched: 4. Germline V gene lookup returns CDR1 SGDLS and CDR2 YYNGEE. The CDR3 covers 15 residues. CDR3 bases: TGTGCCAGCAGCGCCGGGGACAGGGGGCCCACTGAAGCTTTCTTT. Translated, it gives CASSAGDRGPTEAFF.

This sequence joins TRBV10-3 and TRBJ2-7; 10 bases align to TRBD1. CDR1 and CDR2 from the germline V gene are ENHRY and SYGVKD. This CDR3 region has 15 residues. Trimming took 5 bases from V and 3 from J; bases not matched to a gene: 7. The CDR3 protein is CAISSLGTGDYEQYF. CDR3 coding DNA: TGTGCCATCAGTAGTCTCGGGACAGGGGACTACGAGCAGTACTTC.

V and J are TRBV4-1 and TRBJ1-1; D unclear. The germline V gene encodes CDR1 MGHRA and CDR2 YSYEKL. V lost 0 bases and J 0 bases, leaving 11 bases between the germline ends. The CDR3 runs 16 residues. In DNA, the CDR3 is TGCGCCAGCAGCCAAGAATTTAGGAGCATGAACACTGAAGCTTTCTTT. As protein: CASSQEFRSMNTEAFF.

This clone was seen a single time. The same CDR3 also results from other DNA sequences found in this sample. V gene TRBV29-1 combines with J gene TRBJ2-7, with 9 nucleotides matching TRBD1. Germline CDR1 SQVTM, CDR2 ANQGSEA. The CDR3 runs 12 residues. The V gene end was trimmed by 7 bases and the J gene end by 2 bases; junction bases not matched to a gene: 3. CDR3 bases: TGCAGCGCGGGACAGGGAACCTACGAGCAGTACTTC. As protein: CSAGQGTYEQYF.

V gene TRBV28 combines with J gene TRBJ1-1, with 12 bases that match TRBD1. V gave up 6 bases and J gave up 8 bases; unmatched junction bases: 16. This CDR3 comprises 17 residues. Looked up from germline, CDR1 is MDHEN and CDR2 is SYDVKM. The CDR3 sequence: CASRSTGTGGRLFEAFF. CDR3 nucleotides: TGTGCCAGCAGGTCCACCGGGACAGGGGGCAGGCTGTTCGAAGCTTTCTTT.

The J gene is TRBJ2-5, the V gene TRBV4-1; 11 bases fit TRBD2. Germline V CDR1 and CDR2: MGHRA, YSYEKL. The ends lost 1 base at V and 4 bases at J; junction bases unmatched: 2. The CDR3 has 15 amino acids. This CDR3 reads CASSQAGLAGETQYF. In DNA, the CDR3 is TGCGCCAGCAGCCAAGCAGGACTAGCGGGAGAGACCCAGTACTTC.

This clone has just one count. The CDR3 protein is CASRGTAEGYTF. CDR3 sequence (DNA): TGTGCCAGCAGGGGGACAGCCGAGGGCTACACCTTC. The V call is TRBV5-4, the J call TRBJ1-2, with 7 positions matching TRBD1. Germline trimming cut 5 bases from V and 8 bases from J; bases unmatched to any gene: 6. Per the germline V gene, CDR1 is SGHNT and CDR2 is YYREEE (reference sequence). The CDR3 is made up of 12 amino acids. The entire variable domain, with the rest obtained from reference TRBV5-4 and TRBJ1-2, is as follows: ETGVTQSPTHLIKTRGQQVTLRCSSQSGHNTVSWYQQALGQGPQFIFQYYREEENGRGNFPPRFSGLQFPNYSSELNVNALELDDSALYLCASRGTAEGYTFGSGTRLTVV.

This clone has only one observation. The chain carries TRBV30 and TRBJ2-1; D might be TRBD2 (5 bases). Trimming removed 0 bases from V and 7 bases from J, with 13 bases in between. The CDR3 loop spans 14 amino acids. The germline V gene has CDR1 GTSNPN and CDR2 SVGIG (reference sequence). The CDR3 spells CAWSVESGRNEQFF. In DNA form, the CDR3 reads TGTGCCTGGAGTGTTGAATCGGGAAGAAATGAGCAGTTCTTC.

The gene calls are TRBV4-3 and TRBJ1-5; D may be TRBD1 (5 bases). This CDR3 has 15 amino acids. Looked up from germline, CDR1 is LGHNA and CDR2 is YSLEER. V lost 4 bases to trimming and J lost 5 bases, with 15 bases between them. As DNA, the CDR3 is TGCGCCAGCAGCCGGGGCCTACGATCAGATCAGCCCCAGCATTTT. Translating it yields CASSRGLRSDQPQHF.

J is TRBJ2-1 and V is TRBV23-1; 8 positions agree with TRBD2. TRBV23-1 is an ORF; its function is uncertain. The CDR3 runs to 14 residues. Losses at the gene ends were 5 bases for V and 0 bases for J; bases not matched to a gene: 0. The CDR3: CASSSGSSYNEQFF. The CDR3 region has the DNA TGCGCCAGCAGTAGCGGGAGCTCCTACAATGAGCAGTTCTTC.

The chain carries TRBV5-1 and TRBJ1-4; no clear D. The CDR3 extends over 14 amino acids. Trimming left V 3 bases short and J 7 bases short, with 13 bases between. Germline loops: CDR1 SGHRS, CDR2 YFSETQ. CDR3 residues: CASSSRQKGEKLFF. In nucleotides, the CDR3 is TGCGCCAGCAGCTCCCGACAAAAGGGTGAAAAACTGTTTTTT. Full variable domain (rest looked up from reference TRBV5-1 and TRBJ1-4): KAGVTQTPRYLIKTRGQQVTLSCSPISGHRSVSWYQQTPGQGLQFLFEYFSETQRNKGNFPGRFSGRQFSNSRSEMNVSTLELGDSALYLCASSSRQKGEKLFFGSGTQLSVL.